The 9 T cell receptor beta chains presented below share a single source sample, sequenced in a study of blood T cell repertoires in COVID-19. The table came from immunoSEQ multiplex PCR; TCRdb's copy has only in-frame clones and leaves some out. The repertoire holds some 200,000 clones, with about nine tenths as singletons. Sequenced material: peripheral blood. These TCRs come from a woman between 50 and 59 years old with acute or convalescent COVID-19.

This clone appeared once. CDR3: CASSSGTRGEQYF. CDR3 bases: TGCGCCAGCAGCTCCGGGACACGCGGCGAGCAGTACTTC. This chain uses TRBV5-1 with TRBJ2-7; TRBD1 might be the D (6 bases). Germline V gene data show CDR1 as SGHRS and CDR2 as YFSETQ. This CDR3 comprises 13 residues. The ends were cut back, 3 bases at V and 6 bases at J, with 13 bases in the middle.

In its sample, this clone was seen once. The CDR3, as DNA: TGTGCCAGCACCACATTTAGGGACAGGGATGGCTACACCTTC. This translates into CASTTFRDRDGYTF. This chain connects TRBV5-4 to TRBJ1-2; 9 positions agree with TRBD1. Germline V gives CDR1 SGHNT, CDR2 YYREEE (reference sequence). This CDR3 is 14 amino acids long. V shed 6 bases, J shed 6 bases, and the junction held 9 bases outside the gene matches.

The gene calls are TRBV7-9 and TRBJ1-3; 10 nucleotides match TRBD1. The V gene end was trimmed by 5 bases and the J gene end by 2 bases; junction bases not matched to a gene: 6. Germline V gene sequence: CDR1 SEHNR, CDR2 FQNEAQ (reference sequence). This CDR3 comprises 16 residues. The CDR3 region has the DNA TGTGCCAGCAGCCCGGGGACAGGGGAAGCTGGAAACACCATATATTTT. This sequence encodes CASSPGTGEAGNTIYF.

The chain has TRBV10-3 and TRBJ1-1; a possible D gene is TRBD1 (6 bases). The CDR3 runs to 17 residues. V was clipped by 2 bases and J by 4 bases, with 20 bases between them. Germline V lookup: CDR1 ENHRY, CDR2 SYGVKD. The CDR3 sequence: CAISEPRGGPRGTEAFF. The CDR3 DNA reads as TGTGCCATCAGTGAGCCCCGGGGGGGCCCGAGGGGCACTGAAGCTTTCTTT.

In DNA, the CDR3 is TGTGCCAGCAGCTTGGGAGGTTACAATGAGCAGTTCTTC. Protein product: CASSLGGYNEQFF. This chain connects TRBV5-4 to TRBJ2-1, with D unclear. Germline V CDR1 and CDR2: SGHNT, YYREEE (reference sequence). The ends were cut back, 0 bases at V and 4 bases at J, with 5 bases in the middle. The CDR3 loop spans 13 amino acids.

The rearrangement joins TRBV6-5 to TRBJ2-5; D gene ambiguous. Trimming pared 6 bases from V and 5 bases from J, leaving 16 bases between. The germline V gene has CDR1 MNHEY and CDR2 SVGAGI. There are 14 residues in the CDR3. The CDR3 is CASSLPDERETQYF. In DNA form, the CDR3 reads TGTGCCAGCAGCCTCCCTGACGAGAGGGAGACCCAGTACTTC.

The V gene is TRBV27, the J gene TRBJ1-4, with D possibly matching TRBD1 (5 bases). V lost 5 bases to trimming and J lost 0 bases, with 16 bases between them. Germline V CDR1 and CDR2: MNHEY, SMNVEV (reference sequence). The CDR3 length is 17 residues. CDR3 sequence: CASSPIRQSATNEKLFF. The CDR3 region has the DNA TGTGCCAGCAGTCCAATCCGACAGTCAGCAACTAATGAAAAACTGTTTTTT.

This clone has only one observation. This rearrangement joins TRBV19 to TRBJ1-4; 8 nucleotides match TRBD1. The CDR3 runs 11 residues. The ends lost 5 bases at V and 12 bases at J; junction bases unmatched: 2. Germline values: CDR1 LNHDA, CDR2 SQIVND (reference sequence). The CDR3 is CASSGGQELFF. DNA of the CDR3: TGTGCCAGTAGTGGGGGACAGGAACTGTTTTTT.

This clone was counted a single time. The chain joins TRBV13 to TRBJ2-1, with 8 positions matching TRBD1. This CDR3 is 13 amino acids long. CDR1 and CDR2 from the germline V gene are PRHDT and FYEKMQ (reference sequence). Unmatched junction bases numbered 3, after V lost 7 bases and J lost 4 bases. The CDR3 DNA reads TGTGCCAGCACAGGGGGCATGTACAATGAGCAGTTCTTC. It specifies CASTGGMYNEQFF.